This TCR beta chain was profiled in a study of Graves' ophthalmopathy and Graves' hyperthyroidism. Whole-study findings and limits: The model reached 70% to 71% sensitivity and roughly 72% specificity for predicting ophthalmopathy progression.

The sequenced template was RNA, covering the TCR beta CDR3 region. The authors performed first-round RT-PCR with HTBI primers and then a second-round multiplex PCR. MiXCR was run by TCRdb on the multiplex PCR reads, yielding one entry per CDR3 protein. The sample records about 500,000 distinct CDR3 sequences, 13% to 15% being singletons. This clonotype has a count of ten or more. Its target is not known. Sequenced material: blood. The sequence came from a woman aged 25 to 39 with Graves' ophthalmopathy.

This chain's CDR3 is CASSFSTGGNGYTF. The DNA of the CDR3 is TGTGCCAGCAGTTTCTCGACAGGGGGAAATGGCTACACCTTC. The V gene is TRBV28, the J gene TRBJ1-2; 9 bases are a match to TRBD1. CDR1 and CDR2 from the germline V gene are MDHEN and SYDVKM. The CDR3 totals 14 residues. V lost 3 bases, J lost 6 bases, and 5 bases stayed unmatched.